This record looks at one T cell receptor (beta chain) sequence and its context. As handled by the study authors: From reference gene primer amplification, estimates of nucleated cell counts were derived. Method: immunoSEQ multiplex PCR; TCRdb's copy keeps in-frame clones and lacks some. Clone size and V and J calls were adopted from that table, with D and trimming inferred from the DNA. This sample has roughly 200,000 clones; approximately 86% occur once, and the top ten carry 3% to 3.5%. These data come from a study of blood T cell repertoires in COVID-19. Study as a whole: Sources were T cells, B-cell-depleted T cells, or PBMCs; the material itself was cDNA or gDNA.

The receptor was isolated from a man between 60 and 70 years old with acute or convalescent COVID-19. The sample was peripheral blood.

CDR3 nucleotide sequence: TGTGCCAGCAGTTGGGGCCCGGGCTACACCTTC. Its protein product is CASSWGPGYTF. This chain connects TRBV28 to TRBJ1-2; weak D call: TRBD1 (5 bases). CDR3 size: 11 residues. The V gene's germline CDR1 is MDHEN and CDR2 SYDVKM. V lost 4 bases and J 8 bases, leaving 8 bases between the germline ends.